This section outlines one T cell receptor beta chain sequence together with its context. As processed by the authors: Nucleated cell counts were estimated from reference gene primer amplification. Data came from immunoSEQ multiplex PCR; TCRdb stores just in-frame clones and leaves some out. Clonal size and the V and J genes are those of that table, whereas D and trimming came from the DNA. The table lists 60,000 to 70,000 clones, approximately 91% of them singletons. The data derive from a study of blood T cell repertoires in COVID-19. The overall study: Both acute and convalescent COVID-19 samples were obtained from the United States, Italy and Spain. The analysed material was cDNA or gDNA that came from T cells, B-cell-depleted T cells, or PBMCs.

There are 13 residues in the CDR3. Germline V gene lookup returns CDR1 SGHRS and CDR2 YFSETQ. The V gene lost 4 bases and the J gene lost 10 bases, with 15 bases spanning the gap. V and J are TRBV5-1 and TRBJ2-4, with a possible D match to TRBD1 (6 bases). This sequence originates from a human donor with active COVID-19. The donor label of this sample is uncertain. Sequences were obtained from peripheral blood. CDR3 sequence reads: CASSPTWGPIQYF. The CDR3 coding sequence is TGCGCCAGCAGCCCGACCTGGGGGCCAATTCAGTACTTC.